The source of this T cell receptor beta chain is a study of blood T cell repertoires in COVID-19. Assay: immunoSEQ multiplex PCR; the TCRdb copy retains only in-frame clones and omits some. The repertoire holds a few hundred thousand clones, with 84% as singletons. Germline V gene lookup returns CDR1 MDHEN and CDR2 SYDVKM. This CDR3 has 15 amino acids. V dropped 2 bases and J dropped 5 bases, with 15 bases sitting between them. This study enrolled people aged about 18 to 95 from approximately 24 US geographic areas. Specimen: PBMCs or T cells enriched from blood (not recorded which). J is TRBJ2-5 and V is TRBV28; D is possibly TRBD1 (6 bases). This TCR derives from a man aged 30-40 years with acute COVID-19. The CDR3 reads CASSLRGTSWETQYF. CDR3 nucleotides: TGTGCCAGCAGTTTAAGGGGGACATCGTGGGAGACCCAGTACTTC.